The 4 T cell receptor beta chains presented below share a single source sample, sequenced in a study of response to subunit inactivated influenza vaccine (dated by TCRdb to the late 2010s). Libraries were made using RT-PCR. Instrument used: Illumina HiSeq 2500. TCRdb applied fastp at Q25 and MiXCR to the public reads, then kept only in-frame beta chains. Identical CDR3 proteins give one entry, which carries the most common genes and DNA. The sample includes approximately 500,000 distinct CDR3 sequences, with approximately 12% observed a single time. The leading ten clones occupy about an eighth of the sample. In the paper's terms, the time point label means: 45 to 55 days after influenza vaccine administration. The source material was PBMCs from blood, sampled about 40 days after vaccination. These TCRs come from a man aged 50-60 years who received an inactivated influenza vaccine. Donor details come from another sample of the same person, matched by shared clones.

The V gene is TRBV20-1, the J gene TRBJ2-1, with 8 bases fitting TRBD2. The CDR3 runs 15 residues. With V trimmed by 3 bases and J by 4 bases, 8 bases remained unmatched. The V gene's germline CDR1 is DFQATT and CDR2 SNEGSKA (reference sequence). The CDR3 is CSASVAGGRYNEQFF. Here the CDR3 DNA reads TGCAGTGCTAGTGTTGCGGGGGGACGTTACAATGAGCAGTTCTTC.

The J gene is TRBJ2-3, the V gene TRBV12-3 or TRBV12-4, with 7 bases aligning to TRBD1. The V gene end was trimmed by 7 bases and the J gene end by 1 base; junction bases not matched to a gene: 2. There are 13 residues in the CDR3. The CDR3 spells CASKGGRTDTQYF. In nucleotides, the CDR3 is TGTGCCAGCAAAGGGGGCCGCACAGATACGCAGTATTTT.

For the CDR3, the DNA is TGCGCCAGCAGCTTATCCGGGACAGGGTACAATGAGCAGTTCTTC. This sequence encodes CASSLSGTGYNEQFF. The rearrangement joins TRBV5-1 to TRBJ2-1; 9 nucleotides line up with TRBD1. The V gene's germline CDR1 is SGHRS and CDR2 YFSETQ. V lost 2 bases and J lost 4; bases outside the gene matches: 4. The CDR3 consists of 15 residues. The whole variable domain, filled in from reference TRBV5-1 and TRBJ2-1, reads KAGVTQTPRYLIKTRGQQVTLSCSPISGHRSVSWYQQTPGQGLQFLFEYFSETQRNKGNFPGRFSGRQFSNSRSEMNVSTLELGDSALYLCASSLSGTGYNEQFFGPGTRLTVL.

The chain is built from TRBV6-2 or TRBV6-3 and TRBJ2-5; D is possibly TRBD2 (5 bases). The CDR3 covers 16 residues. The ends were cut back, 9 bases at V and 1 base at J, with 21 bases in the middle. Germline assignment: CDR1 MNHEY and CDR2 SVGEGT. CDR3 sequence reads: CASRPPMQRSQETQYF. The CDR3, as DNA: TGTGCCAGTCGCCCTCCGATGCAGCGGAGCCAAGAGACCCAGTACTTC.